This T cell receptor (beta chain) was captured by sequencing in a study of blood T cell repertoires in COVID-19. Study in general: PBMCs, B-cell-depleted T cells, or T cells provided the cDNA or gDNA that made up the material.

V was shortened by 1 base and J by 8 bases, with 11 bases between the two germline ends. This CDR3 spans 13 amino acids. Germline lookup yields CDR1 SGHNT and CDR2 YENEEA. Libraries were prepared by immunoSEQ multiplex PCR; TCRdb keeps only in-frame clonotypes and omits some of them. The sample has roughly 100,000 clones; roughly 80% are singletons. The material sequenced was peripheral blood. The rearrangement uses TRBV11-3 and TRBJ1-2; the D gene is possibly TRBD1 (6 bases). This clonotype was sampled from a woman between 70 and 85 years old with acute or convalescent COVID-19. CDR3 sequence (DNA): TGTGCCAGCAGCTTAGGGCAGGGGAAAGGCTACACCTTC. Translating it yields CASSLGQGKGYTF.